The clone carrying this T cell receptor (beta chain) was seen repeatedly, ten times or more. The data belong to a study of metastatic and nonmetastatic thyroid tumors. This CDR3 has 15 residues. The V and J ends lost 3 bases and 2 bases respectively, with 15 bases between them. The germline V gene has CDR1 SGHTS and CDR2 YDEGEE. Methods used by the authors: Differences in CDR3 between clinicopathological groups were drawn on to build a classifier intended to discriminate distant-metastatic papillary thyroid cancer patients. TCRdb reassembled clones from the PCR reads with MiXCR. TCRdb, not the original authors, processed these V and J calls. The sample consists of tens of thousands of clones, approximately 17% of them appearing once. Not a single patient had been given any form of treatment at any point before undergoing thyroid surgery.

The chain joins TRBV5-8 to TRBJ2-7, with D perhaps matching TRBD1 or TRBD2 (5 bases each). Sequences were obtained from blood. The receptor's source is a male donor with papillary thyroid cancer or a benign thyroid nodule (not recorded which). Some clones in this sample may be carry-over from other donors' samples. The CDR3 bases are TGTGCCAGCAGCTATCTTTCCGGGACGGCCTACGAGCAGTACTTC. Translating gives CASSYLSGTAYEQYF. Combining the CDR3 with reference TRBV5-8 and TRBJ2-7 gives the whole variable domain EAGVTQSPTHLIKTRGQQATLRCSPISGHTSVYWYQQALGLGLQFLLWYDEGEERNRGNFPPRFSGRQFPNYSSELNVNALELEDSALYLCASSYLSGTAYEQYFGPGTRLTVT.